These 9 T cell receptor beta chains were sequenced from one sample in a study of shared clonotypes between healthy human individuals (dated by TCRdb to 2020 to 2022). Library method: the immunoSEQ multiplex PCR assay. Not all clones reach the TCRdb copy of this immuneACCESS table, which keeps in-frame sequences only. Checked studies attribute under half of the gap to unresolved V genes and leave the rest unexplained. This sample lists about 2 million clones; just under 95% were detected once. The ten largest clones add up to 0.85% to 1.3% of the sample. For the CD8 naive samples, CD45RO-negative cells were positively selected for CCR7, yielding a CD45RA+CCR7+ population from which TemRA cells were excluded. Sequenced: naive CD8+ T cells sorted from blood. Read against the paper, the sample's cell subset or site label means: CD45RA+CCR7+. All receptors derive from a man aged 18 to 30 in good health.

The chain carries TRBV7-2 and TRBJ2-5, with TRBD1 identical over 7 bases. In germline, CDR1 is SGHTA, CDR2 FQGNSA. This CDR3 contains 15 residues. V lost 4 bases to trimming and J lost 3 bases; unmatched junction nucleotides: 8. CDR3 nucleotide sequence: TGTGCCAGCAGCTCCTGGACAGGATTGGAAGAGACCCAGTACTTC. It encodes CASSSWTGLEETQYF. Supplemented by reference TRBV7-2 and TRBJ2-5, the full variable domain reads GAGVSQSPSNKVTEKGKDVELRCDPISGHTALYWYRQSLGQGLEFLIYFQGNSAPDKSGLPSDRFSAERTGGSVSTLTIQRTQQEDSAVYLCASSSWTGLEETQYFGPGTRLLVL.

This clone was found once. Additional DNA sequences in this sample encode the identical CDR3. The chain joins TRBV11-2 to TRBJ2-7, with D tentatively TRBD2 (6 bases). Germline CDR1 is SGHAT and CDR2 is FQNNGV. Trimming removed 1 base from V and 2 bases from J, with 9 bases in between. This CDR3 contains 14 residues. Here the CDR3 DNA reads TGTGCCAGCAGCTTAGTTACGGGAGCCTACGAGCAGTACTTC. Amino acids: CASSLVTGAYEQYF. The full variable domain, with the rest looked up from reference TRBV11-2 and TRBJ2-7, is EAGVAQSPRYKIIEKRQSVAFWCNPISGHATLYWYQQILGQGPKLLIQFQNNGVVDDSQLPKDRFSAERLKGVDSTLKIQPAKLEDSAVYLCASSLVTGAYEQYFGPGTRLTVT.

This chain links TRBV6-5 with TRBJ2-1, with 7 bases fitting TRBD2. The germline gives CDR1 MNHEY, CDR2 SVGAGI. This CDR3 comprises 15 residues. The ends lost 6 bases at V and 8 bases at J; junction bases unmatched: 13. CDR3: CASSLPGLGFDEQFF. DNA of the CDR3: TGTGCCAGCAGCCTCCCCGGACTAGGATTCGATGAGCAGTTCTTC.

The V call is TRBV15, the J call TRBJ2-3; 8 bases are a match to TRBD2. Germline CDR1 LNHNV, CDR2 YYDKDF (reference sequence). The CDR3 sequence is 17 residues long. With V trimmed by 0 bases and J by 4 bases, 9 bases remained unmatched. As DNA, the CDR3 is TGTGCCACCAGCAGAGATATTCGGGAGGGTTTATCAGATACGCAGTATTTT. This translates into CATSRDIREGLSDTQYF.

The DNA for the CDR3 is TGTGCCAGTAGTATGGGGGAAGAGACCCAGTACTTC. It encodes CASSMGEETQYF. The J gene is TRBJ2-5, the V gene TRBV19; D is possibly TRBD1 or TRBD2 (5 bases each). The CDR3 is made up of 12 amino acids. The germline V gene has CDR1 LNHDA and CDR2 SQIVND (reference sequence). The V end was cut by 3 bases, the J end by 3 bases, with 5 bases between.

The V call is TRBV6-1, the J call TRBJ1-2; maybe TRBD1 (5 bases). Trimming took 6 bases from V and 5 from J, leaving 13 bases between them. The germline gives CDR1 MNHNS, CDR2 SASEGT. The CDR3 is 13 amino acids. The CDR3 DNA is TGTGCCAGCAGATCAGACAGTCCTTATGGCTACACCTTC. Its translation is CASRSDSPYGYTF.

Of note for this clone: This may be a read error, as it is one base from a much larger clone. Other DNA sequences of this sample code for an identical CDR3. The V and J genes are TRBV6-5 and TRBJ1-1; D not resolved. The V end lost 2 bases, the J end lost 5 bases, and 3 bases lay between the germline ends. The CDR3 is 11 amino acids. The germline gives CDR1 MNHEY, CDR2 SVGAGI. The chain's CDR3 is CASSYGTEAFF. The CDR3 DNA reads TGTGCCAGCAGTTACGGTACTGAAGCTTTCTTT.

The V call is TRBV19, the J call TRBJ2-1; a weak D match, TRBD1 (6 bases). From germline, CDR1 is LNHDA and CDR2 SQIVND (reference sequence). V was shortened by 5 bases and J by 9 bases, with 17 bases between the two germline ends. The CDR3 totals 14 residues. The CDR3 region is CASSHPGTSIEQFF. CDR3 sequence (DNA): TGTGCCAGTAGTCATCCCGGGACATCTATTGAGCAGTTCTTC.

This sequence joins TRBV5-6 and TRBJ2-5; TRBD1 matches 9 bases. Germline V gene lookup returns CDR1 SGHDT and CDR2 YYEEEE. The CDR3 consists of 12 residues. V shed 4 bases, J shed 10 bases, and the junction held 5 bases outside the gene matches. The CDR3: CASSMTGGDQYF. CDR3 sequence (DNA): TGTGCCAGCAGCATGACAGGGGGTGACCAGTACTTC.